The present TCR beta chain was sequenced within a study of cytomegalovirus exposure and HLA in healthy donors. Findings and limits, study-wide: In an earlier analysis, in several hundred donors, most V segments appeared productive either ~87% or ~30% of the time.

Concerning this clone itself: Its antigen is as yet unknown.

Losses at the gene ends were 6 bases for V and 0 bases for J; bases not matched to a gene: 13. The germline gives CDR1 MNHEY, CDR2 SMNVEV (reference sequence). The CDR3 has 18 residues. The study ran its PCR with 60 Vbeta and 13 Jbeta primers. The protocol was immunoSEQ multiplex PCR, while the TCRdb copy is restricted to in-frame clones and leaves out a portion. The data show roughly 100,000 clones, roughly 80% seen once. What was sequenced was PBMCs. The receptor's source is a man in his fifties in good health and CMV-seropositive. The rearrangement joins TRBV27 to TRBJ1-3; 8 bases align to TRBD1. The CDR3 DNA is TGTGCCAGCAGCCGCTGGGGGGGACAGGCCGACTCTGGAAACACCATATATTTT. Protein product: CASSRWGGQADSGNTIYF.